This T cell receptor beta chain was recovered during a study of cytomegalovirus exposure and HLA in healthy donors. General study results and limits: Researchers counted roughly 160 TCR beta chains as cytomegalovirus-associated.

Remarks on this clone: Its target is not known.

Samples came from healthy bone marrow donors. CDR3 size: 10 residues. Germline V gene data show CDR1 as SQVTM and CDR2 as ANQGSEA. V lost 4 bases, J lost 10 bases, and 10 bases lay in between. With 60 Vbeta and 13 Jbeta primers, the PCR was carried out. Profiled with immunoSEQ multiplex PCR; TCRdb holds only in-frame clones, not every one. This table has about 150,000 clones, over 75% appearing once. What was sequenced was PBMCs. This chain links TRBV29-1 with TRBJ1-1; D is undetermined. This clonotype originated in a middle-aged woman in good health and CMV-seropositive. CDR3 sequence (DNA): TGCAGCGTTGCAACGCTCGGAGCTTTCTTT. Translated: CSVATLGAFF.